What follows are 24 T cell receptor beta chains derived from one specimen sequenced in a study of T cells in Graves' hyperthyroidism and ophthalmopathy. Authors of the study amplified TCR beta CDR3 regions from RNA transcripts. Primed by the HTBI set, a first-round RT-PCR was run on the TCR CDR3. One entry per CDR3 protein results from TCRdb running MiXCR on the multiplex PCR reads. In the table there are roughly 740,000 distinct CDR3 sequences, around 15% of which are singletons. Source material: blood. All receptors derive from a man aged 18 to 30 with Graves' hyperthyroidism.

This clonotype was counted between two and nine times. The V call is TRBV28, the J call TRBJ2-5, with D possibly TRBD1 on 6 matching bases. This CDR3 comprises 12 residues. The V and J ends lost 5 bases and 5 bases respectively, with 9 bases between them. CDR1 is MDHEN, CDR2 SYDVKM, per germline. In DNA form, the CDR3 reads TGTGCCAGCAGTATCCAGGGGGAGACCCAGTACTTC. Its translation: CASSIQGETQYF.

The sample holds a few counts of this clonotype. The chain recombines TRBV7-6 with TRBJ2-1, with D unclear. This CDR3 has 13 amino acids. CDR1 is SGHVS and CDR2 is FNYEAQ in the germline V gene. The ends were cut back, 5 bases at V and 5 bases at J, with 10 bases in the middle. CDR3 amino acids: CASSPTQHNEQFF. The CDR3 region has the DNA TGTGCCAGCAGCCCCACCCAACACAATGAGCAGTTCTTC. The full variable domain, in which reference TRBV7-6 and TRBJ2-1 provide the parts outside the CDR3, is GAGVSQSPRYKVTKRGQDVALRCDPISGHVSLYWYRQALGQGPEFLTYFNYEAQQDKSGLPNDRFSAERPEGSISTLTIQRTEQRDSAMYRCASSPTQHNEQFFGPGTRLTVL.

This clonotype was counted many times. J is TRBJ2-2 and V is TRBV6-2 or TRBV6-3, with D unresolved. The CDR3 has 14 amino acids. In germline, CDR1 is MNHEY, CDR2 SVGEGT. The V end lost 0 bases, the J end lost 7 bases, and 9 bases lay between the germline ends. Here the CDR3 DNA reads TGTGCCAGCAGTTACTCTTTTGAGGTCGGGGAGCTGTTTTTT. Translated, it gives CASSYSFEVGELFF.

This clonotype was picked up a small number of times. The chain has TRBV29-1 and TRBJ1-2, with 7 nucleotides matching TRBD1. CDR3 length equals 11 residues. Trimming took 7 bases from V and 8 from J; bases not matched to a gene: 7. Germline assignment: CDR1 SQVTM and CDR2 ANQGSEA. The CDR3 spells CSAGQESGYTF. CDR3 DNA: TGCAGCGCCGGACAGGAGTCGGGCTACACCTTC.

The J gene is TRBJ2-3, the V gene TRBV18, with D possibly being TRBD2 (6 bases). CDR1 is KGHSH and CDR2 is LQKENI in the germline V gene. This CDR3 is 16 amino acids long. Trimming removed 1 base at V and 2 bases at J, with 13 bases between. The CDR3 loop reads CASSPLVAEFTDTQYF. The CDR3 coding sequence is TGTGCCAGCTCACCACTTGTAGCGGAATTCACAGATACGCAGTATTTT.

The chain is built from TRBV29-1 and TRBJ2-5; no definite D call. Per germline, CDR1 SQVTM and CDR2 ANQGSEA. The CDR3 runs 12 residues. V was trimmed by 5 bases and J by 4 bases, leaving 11 bases between them. CDR3 amino acids: CSVRVDLETQYF. CDR3 in DNA: TGCAGCGTTCGGGTTGATCTAGAGACCCAGTACTTC.

CDR3 loop: CASSPNLLAGNTGELFF. The CDR3, as DNA: TGTGCCAGCTCACCAAATCTGCTAGCGGGTAACACCGGGGAGCTGTTTTTT. V gene TRBV18 combines with J gene TRBJ2-2; 8 bases align to TRBD2. V shed 2 bases and J 2 bases; nucleotides not matched to a gene: 7. The CDR3 length is 17 residues. CDR1 and CDR2 from the germline V gene are KGHSH and LQKENI.

The chain carries TRBV7-6 and TRBJ1-4, with D possibly matching TRBD1 (6 bases). The V gene's germline CDR1 is SGHVS and CDR2 FNYEAQ. Trimming stripped 5 bases from V and 0 bases from J, with 10 bases between. This CDR3 region has 15 residues. The CDR3 loop is CASSATGPTNEKLFF. The CDR3 DNA follows: TGTGCCAGCAGCGCGACAGGCCCAACTAATGAAAAACTGTTTTTT.

This clonotype has at least ten counts. The chain joins TRBV6-5 to TRBJ1-1; tentative D call: TRBD1 (5 bases). This CDR3 has 13 amino acids. The ends were cut back, 4 bases at V and 5 bases at J, with 11 bases in the middle. CDR1 MNHEY and CDR2 SVGAGI come from the germline V gene. CDR3 sequence (DNA): TGTGCCAGCAGTTGGGGGGGGAGGACTGAAGCTTTCTTT. Translation gives CASSWGGRTEAFF.

V and J are TRBV6-1 and TRBJ1-5, with 7 bases lining up with TRBD1. Trimming took 4 bases from V and 6 from J; bases not matched to a gene: 9. This CDR3 is built from 15 residues. Germline V CDR1 and CDR2: MNHNS, SASEGT. As DNA, the CDR3 is TGTGCCAGCAGTGTTGACAGGGCTGGCAGTCAGCCCCAGCATTTT. It encodes CASSVDRAGSQPQHF.

The sample holds many counts of this clonotype. The chain combines TRBV7-8 with TRBJ1-1; D is ambiguous. Between the trimmed V and J ends, which lost 5 bases and 0 bases, there was a span of 10 bases. This CDR3 spans 14 amino acids. From germline, CDR1 is SGHVS and CDR2 FQNEAQ. The CDR3 nucleotides read TGTGCCAGCAGCAAAGGGCAGTTGAACACTGAAGCTTTCTTT. Amino acids: CASSKGQLNTEAFF.

This clonotype came up a few times. The chain carries TRBV20-1 and TRBJ2-3; 16 bases agree with TRBD2. Germline V CDR1 and CDR2: DFQATT, SNEGSKA (reference sequence). The ends lost 5 bases at V and 3 bases at J; junction bases unmatched: 5. This CDR3 spans 16 amino acids. CDR3 coding DNA: TGCAGTGCTCCCGGGACTAGCGGGGGGGAAACAGATACGCAGTATTTT. Its protein product is CSAPGTSGGETDTQYF.

The CDR3 region is CAWSVTGRSYEQYF. Here the CDR3 DNA reads TGTGCCTGGAGTGTAACCGGGAGGTCCTACGAGCAGTACTTC. V and J are TRBV30 and TRBJ2-7, with 7 positions matching TRBD2. Per germline, CDR1 GTSNPN and CDR2 SVGIG (reference sequence). The trim removed 0 bases at V and 1 base at J, leaving 3 bases unmatched. The CDR3 is 14 amino acids. The full variable domain, in which reference TRBV30 and TRBJ2-7 provide the parts outside the CDR3, is SQTIHQWPATLVQPVGSPLSLECTVEGTSNPNLYWYRQAAGRGLQLLFYSVGIGQISSEVPQNLSASRPQDRQFILSSKKLLLSDSGFYLCAWSVTGRSYEQYFGPGTRLTVT.

This clonotype was found many times. The chain carries TRBV20-1 and TRBJ1-2, with TRBD1 as a possible D gene (6 bases). The CDR3 totals 14 residues. From germline, CDR1 is DFQATT and CDR2 SNEGSKA (reference sequence). Trimming took off 0 bases at V and 6 bases at J, with 14 bases between the two ends. The chain's CDR3 is CSARDRRGRDGYTF. DNA for the CDR3: TGCAGTGCTAGAGATCGCCGGGGGCGCGATGGCTACACCTTC.

This clonotype was seen repeatedly, ten times or more. The chain recombines TRBV5-1 with TRBJ1-1; TRBD1 matches at 11 bases. The CDR3 totals 15 residues. The germline V gene encodes CDR1 SGHRS and CDR2 YFSETQ. Trimming at V came to 0 bases and at J to 4 bases, leaving 2 bases not matched to a gene. The CDR3 region is CASSLVGTGGTEAFF. The CDR3 DNA sequence: TGCGCCAGCAGCTTGGTCGGGACAGGGGGCACTGAAGCTTTCTTT.

The V call is TRBV10-1, the J call TRBJ2-2, with D hard to call. This CDR3 contains 14 residues. V was trimmed by 4 bases and J by 6 bases, leaving 12 bases between them. The germline V gene encodes CDR1 WNHNN and CDR2 SYGVQD (reference sequence). In DNA form, the CDR3 reads TGCGCCAGCAGTGGGAACGGTTGGTCCGGGGAGCTGTTTTTT. This translates into CASSGNGWSGELFF.

This clonotype occurred many times. This chain connects TRBV12-3 or TRBV12-4 to TRBJ1-5; 8 bases line up with TRBD1. J was trimmed by 2 bases and V by 3 bases; bases with no gene match: 3. The CDR3 contains 15 residues. The CDR3 here is CASSFAGGGNQPQHF. The CDR3 region has the DNA TGTGCCAGCAGTTTCGCAGGGGGCGGCAATCAGCCCCAGCATTTT.

This clonotype was recorded at least ten times. The chain links TRBV28 to TRBJ2-3; D gene ambiguous. The CDR3 consists of 15 residues. V was clipped by 7 bases and J by 2 bases, with 16 bases between them. The germline V gene has CDR1 MDHEN and CDR2 SYDVKM. The CDR3 DNA reads TGTGCCAGCACCCAGGAGTGGGGAATCACAGATACGCAGTATTTT. Its protein is CASTQEWGITDTQYF.

This clonotype showed up many times. The chain links TRBV18 to TRBJ2-5; no clear D gene. The CDR3 spans 14 residues. Looked up from germline, CDR1 is KGHSH and CDR2 is LQKENI. Trimming removed 5 bases at V and 5 bases at J, with 15 bases between. CDR3 amino acids: CASSWTASEETQYF. The CDR3 nucleotides are TGTGCCAGCTCATGGACGGCTTCGGAGGAGACCCAGTACTTC.

This clonotype has ten or more counts. This chain joins TRBV6-5 and TRBJ1-4; possible D gene TRBD1, 6 bases. V lost 0 bases to trimming and J lost 5 bases, with 10 bases between them. The CDR3 totals 15 residues. Germline-derived CDR1 and CDR2 are MNHEY and SVGAGI. CDR3 DNA: TGTGCCAGCAGTTACTCCCCAGGGGTGAATGAAAAACTGTTTTTT. Its translation is CASSYSPGVNEKLFF.

This clonotype was seen at least ten times. The chain links TRBV12-3 or TRBV12-4 to TRBJ1-1; no clear D. CDR3 size: 12 residues. Trimming left V 8 bases short and J 6 bases short, with 13 bases between. The CDR3 nucleotides are TGTGCCAGCGGATCAGTGTTTTCTGAAGCTTTCTTT. It encodes CASGSVFSEAFF.

This clonotype occurred many times. The chain has TRBV5-1 and TRBJ2-3; D might be TRBD2 (6 bases). V was clipped by 7 bases and J by 0 bases, with 18 bases between them. Germline V gene data show CDR1 as SGHRS and CDR2 as YFSETQ. The CDR3 is 16 residues long. The CDR3 is CASASGRDVSTDTQYF. CDR3 DNA sequence: TGCGCCAGCGCCTCCGGGCGGGACGTCAGCACAGATACGCAGTATTTT.

This clonotype was seen more than once but under ten times. The chain employs TRBV4-1 and TRBJ2-2, with D perhaps matching TRBD1 (6 bases). The length of the CDR3 is 17 residues. V was shortened by 2 bases and J by 6 bases, with 19 bases between the two germline ends. CDR1 MGHRA and CDR2 YSYEKL come from the germline V gene. The DNA for the CDR3 is TGCGCCAGCAGCCAATTCCCCAACAGGGCTCGCGCCGGGGAGCTGTTTTTT. It is translated as CASSQFPNRARAGELFF.

This clonotype was counted at least ten times. The chain combines TRBV2 with TRBJ2-5; D is ambiguous. V lost 7 bases and J 5 bases, leaving 14 bases between the germline ends. The CDR3 has 13 residues. Germline assignment: CDR1 SNHLY and CDR2 FYNNEI. CDR3 sequence: CASTVLEWETQYF. In DNA form, the CDR3 reads TGTGCCAGCACCGTACTGGAGTGGGAGACCCAGTACTTC.